The TCR beta chain described here comes from a study of blood T cell repertoires in COVID-19. Sequenced by immunoSEQ multiplex PCR; TCRdb stores in-frame clones only, minus some. The sample carries more than 300,000 clones, about nine tenths recorded once. Seattle patients were enrolled while actively infected and followed longitudinally. V lost 6 bases to trimming and J lost 4 bases, with 16 bases between them. CDR3 length equals 15 residues. CDR1 and CDR2 from the germline V gene are MNHEY and SVGAGI. The sequenced sample was peripheral blood. The chain has TRBV6-5 and TRBJ1-5; D perhaps matches TRBD1 (5 bases). The TCR was taken from a woman in her sixties or seventies with COVID-19, enrolled during active disease. The CDR3 DNA reads TGTGCCAGCAGACCCGGGACGGGACTTAATCAGCCCCAGCATTTT. It encodes CASRPGTGLNQPQHF.